The clone carrying this T cell receptor beta chain was found many times. Antigen unknown. Via MiXCR, TCRdb re-called the reads, giving one row per CDR3 protein. The table lists about 310,000 distinct CDR3 sequences, more than 20% of them singletons, with more than 10% in the top ten. Per the germline V gene, CDR1 is SGHAT and CDR2 is FQNNGV. The CDR3 consists of 15 residues. V dropped 0 bases and J dropped 8 bases, with 13 bases sitting between them. The data belong to a study of T cell repertoires in cytomegalovirus infection. About the research overall: CMV infection together with matching HLA type was indicated by public TCR beta signatures.

The chain joins TRBV11-2 to TRBJ1-4; no reliable D call. Source: cultured PBMCs, taken from culture after CMV antigen stimulation. This TCR was sampled from a human donor in good health (CMV status not recorded). Some clones in this sample may be carry-over from other donors' samples. The CDR3 DNA reads as TGTGCCAGCAGCTTAGATTCGGCAGGAGGAGAAAAACTGTTTTTT. Encoded protein: CASSLDSAGGEKLFF.